This is a list of T cell receptor beta chains from one sample in a study of identical twins. A single record per CDR3 protein comes from TCRdb applying MiXCR to the 5' RACE reads. The sample includes roughly 630,000 distinct CDR3 sequences, roughly 6.6% of them seen just once. The same data also contributed to another study, on yellow fever vaccine responses in identical twins.

The specimen was PBMCs. The receptors shown here come from a young woman in good health. Each CDR3 is given with its conserved first and last residue. D genes are given only for firm matches. For some rows the clone size is stated as once, few or many, or as a class when expanded; others skip it.

j_call: TRBJ2-1
d_call: TRBD1
clone_size: many
cdr3_length: 16
v_call: TRBV14
cdr3_nt: TGTGCCAGCAGCCCTCCACAGGGACAGGGGAGAAATGAGCAGTTCTTC
cdr3_aa: CASSPPQGQGRNEQFF

j_call: TRBJ2-2
d_call: .
clone_size: few
cdr3_length: 15
v_call: TRBV20-1
cdr3_nt: TGCAGTGCGCCGGGACTGACATTAAACACCGGGGAGCTGTTTTTT
cdr3_aa: CSAPGLTLNTGELFF

j_call: TRBJ2-4
d_call: .
clone_size: many
cdr3_length: 13
v_call: TRBV12-5
cdr3_nt: TGTGCCTTCCCGGGGGTGGCCAAAAACATTCAGTACTTC
cdr3_aa: CAFPGVAKNIQYF

j_call: TRBJ2-2
d_call: .
clone_size: .
cdr3_length: 14
v_call: TRBV3-1
cdr3_nt: TGTGCCAGCAGCCAAGGGGCTACAACCGGGGAGCTGTTTTTT
cdr3_aa: CASSQGATTGELFF

j_call: TRBJ2-1
d_call: .
clone_size: .
cdr3_length: 16
v_call: TRBV6-1
cdr3_nt: TGTGCCAGCAGTGAACAAGGCAGAGACTCCTACAATGAGCAGTTCTTC
cdr3_aa: CASSEQGRDSYNEQFF

j_call: TRBJ2-5
d_call: TRBD1
clone_size: few
cdr3_length: 15
v_call: TRBV7-6
cdr3_nt: TGTGCCAGCAGCTTCTCCGGACAGGGACAAGAGACCCAGTACTTC
cdr3_aa: CASSFSGQGQETQYF

j_call: TRBJ2-1
d_call: TRBD2
clone_size: many
cdr3_length: 20
v_call: TRBV6-1
cdr3_nt: TGTGCCAGCAGTGTCGGACTAGCGGGGGTTGGTAAAAACTCCTACAATGAGCAGTTCTTC
cdr3_aa: CASSVGLAGVGKNSYNEQFF

j_call: TRBJ2-5
d_call: .
clone_size: many
cdr3_length: 13
v_call: TRBV10-3
cdr3_nt: TGTGCCATCAGTGATGGGCAGCAAGAGACCCAGTACTTC
cdr3_aa: CAISDGQQETQYF

j_call: TRBJ1-2
d_call: TRBD1
clone_size: .
cdr3_length: 19
v_call: TRBV29-1
cdr3_nt: TGCAGCGTTGAACAAGGGGTATACAGCCCGGGACAGGGTTACTATGGCTACACCTTC
cdr3_aa: CSVEQGVYSPGQGYYGYTF

j_call: TRBJ2-2
d_call: .
clone_size: many
cdr3_length: 15
v_call: TRBV10-3
cdr3_nt: TGTGCCATCAGTGAGTCGAGGGGCCGGACCGGGGAGCTGTTTTTT
cdr3_aa: CAISESRGRTGELFF

j_call: TRBJ2-1
d_call: TRBD2
clone_size: .
cdr3_length: 13
v_call: TRBV25-1
cdr3_nt: TGTGCCAGCAGTGAATCAGCTAGCGGGGAGCAGTTCTTC
cdr3_aa: CASSESASGEQFF

j_call: TRBJ2-3
d_call: .
clone_size: many
cdr3_length: 17
v_call: TRBV24-1
cdr3_nt: TGTGCCACCAGTGATGGCTTTCGGGCGGGGGCCACAGATACGCAGTATTTT
cdr3_aa: CATSDGFRAGATDTQYF

j_call: TRBJ2-2
d_call: TRBD2
clone_size: .
cdr3_length: 18
v_call: TRBV6-2/TRBV6-3
cdr3_nt: TGTGCCAGCAGTTACTCGGCGCTAGCGGGGGGGCACTCCGGGGAGCTGTTTTTT
cdr3_aa: CASSYSALAGGHSGELFF

j_call: TRBJ2-3
d_call: .
clone_size: .
cdr3_length: 14
v_call: TRBV5-1
cdr3_nt: TGCGCCAGCAGCTCGACTAGTGGGCCAGATACGCAGTATTTT
cdr3_aa: CASSSTSGPDTQYF

j_call: TRBJ1-1
d_call: .
clone_size: many
cdr3_length: 14
v_call: TRBV27
cdr3_nt: TGTGCCAGCAGTTTCGGGGGGGGAGGGACTGAAGCTTTCTTT
cdr3_aa: CASSFGGGGTEAFF

j_call: TRBJ2-1
d_call: .
clone_size: many
cdr3_length: 14
v_call: TRBV20-1
cdr3_nt: TGCAGTGCTAGAGCGGCTAGCTCCTACAATGAGCAGTTCTTC
cdr3_aa: CSARAASSYNEQFF

j_call: TRBJ2-7
d_call: .
clone_size: few
cdr3_length: 13
v_call: TRBV28
cdr3_nt: TGTGCCACCCAGCGGGTAGCCTCCTACGAGCAGTACTTC
cdr3_aa: CATQRVASYEQYF

j_call: TRBJ2-7
d_call: TRBD1
clone_size: few
cdr3_length: 14
v_call: TRBV5-5
cdr3_nt: TGTGCCAGCAGCCCTAGGGACAGGGTGGGCGAGCAGTACTTC
cdr3_aa: CASSPRDRVGEQYF

j_call: TRBJ2-7
d_call: TRBD2
clone_size: .
cdr3_length: 15
v_call: TRBV10-3
cdr3_nt: TGTGCCATCAGTGAACCGCTAGCGGGCTCCTACGAGCAGTACTTC
cdr3_aa: CAISEPLAGSYEQYF

j_call: TRBJ1-4
d_call: .
clone_size: few
cdr3_length: 11
v_call: TRBV15
cdr3_nt: TGTGCCACCAGTCAGCAGAGTGAACTGTTTTTT
cdr3_aa: CATSQQSELFF

j_call: TRBJ2-1
d_call: TRBD2
clone_size: few
cdr3_length: 17
v_call: TRBV20-1
cdr3_nt: TGCTGTGCTAGAGAATTGGGACTAGCGGGAGGTTACAATGAGCAGTTCTTC
cdr3_aa: CCARELGLAGGYNEQFF

j_call: TRBJ2-3
d_call: .
clone_size: few
cdr3_length: 18
v_call: TRBV3-1
cdr3_nt: TGTGCCAGCAGCCAAGAGGGCAGAGGGGGTAGCGCGAAAGATACGCAGTATTTT
cdr3_aa: CASSQEGRGGSAKDTQYF

j_call: TRBJ2-1
d_call: TRBD2
clone_size: .
cdr3_length: 16
v_call: TRBV29-1
cdr3_nt: TGCAGCGCCTCCGGGGCTAGCGGGAGCCCCTACAATGAGCAGTTCTTC
cdr3_aa: CSASGASGSPYNEQFF

j_call: TRBJ1-1
d_call: .
clone_size: .
cdr3_length: 15
v_call: TRBV3-1
cdr3_nt: TGTGCCAGCAGCCAAGGGAAGGGACAGAACACTGAAGCTTTCTTT
cdr3_aa: CASSQGKGQNTEAFF

j_call: TRBJ2-7
d_call: TRBD2
clone_size: .
cdr3_length: 17
v_call: TRBV9
cdr3_nt: TGTGCCAGCAGCCCGCAGTCGGGACTAGCCGGAGTGTGGGAGCAGTACTTC
cdr3_aa: CASSPQSGLAGVWEQYF

j_call: TRBJ2-7
d_call: TRBD1
clone_size: .
cdr3_length: 14
v_call: TRBV27
cdr3_nt: TGTGCCAGCGCCGTCGGGACAGGCGAATACGAGCAGTACTTC
cdr3_aa: CASAVGTGEYEQYF

j_call: TRBJ2-7
d_call: .
clone_size: .
cdr3_length: 16
v_call: TRBV25-1
cdr3_nt: TGTGCCAGCAGTGACCCCTGGACAACTACGGGCTACGAGCAGTACTTC
cdr3_aa: CASSDPWTTTGYEQYF

j_call: TRBJ1-2
d_call: .
clone_size: many
cdr3_length: 12
v_call: TRBV6-5
cdr3_nt: TGTGCCAGCCGAGGGGGGGTAGGGGGCTACACCTTC
cdr3_aa: CASRGGVGGYTF

j_call: TRBJ1-6
d_call: .
clone_size: many
cdr3_length: 15
v_call: TRBV10-3
cdr3_nt: TGTGCCATCAGTGAGCTCAGCTCCTATAATTCACCCCTCCACTTT
cdr3_aa: CAISELSSYNSPLHF

j_call: TRBJ1-2
d_call: TRBD1
clone_size: many
cdr3_length: 15
v_call: TRBV12-3/TRBV12-4
cdr3_nt: TGTGCCAGCAGTCGCTCCGGGACAGGGAAATATGGCTACACCTTC
cdr3_aa: CASSRSGTGKYGYTF

j_call: TRBJ2-1
d_call: .
clone_size: .
cdr3_length: 13
v_call: TRBV6-5
cdr3_nt: TGTGCCAGCAGTTACGGCCCCTCCAATGAGCAGTTCTTC
cdr3_aa: CASSYGPSNEQFF

j_call: TRBJ1-4
d_call: .
clone_size: many
cdr3_length: 15
v_call: TRBV15
cdr3_nt: TGTGCCACCAGCCCCGGGGGCAGGTCTAATGAAAAACTGTTTTTT
cdr3_aa: CATSPGGRSNEKLFF

j_call: TRBJ2-6
d_call: .
clone_size: .
cdr3_length: 15
v_call: TRBV6-5
cdr3_nt: TGTGCCAGCAGTTTCTTAGACTCTGGGGCCAACGTCCTGACTTTC
cdr3_aa: CASSFLDSGANVLTF

j_call: TRBJ2-2
d_call: TRBD2
clone_size: few
cdr3_length: 16
v_call: TRBV5-1
cdr3_nt: TGCGCCAGCAGCTACCCAAGCGGGGCGAACACCGGGGAGCTGTTTTTT
cdr3_aa: CASSYPSGANTGELFF

j_call: TRBJ1-2
d_call: .
clone_size: many
cdr3_length: 12
v_call: TRBV25-1
cdr3_nt: TGTGCCAGCAGTGAATTTGAAGGAGGCTACACCTTC
cdr3_aa: CASSEFEGGYTF

j_call: TRBJ2-5
d_call: .
clone_size: .
cdr3_length: 13
v_call: TRBV10-3
cdr3_nt: TGTGCCATCACCGCAGGGGAGAGGGAGACCCAGTACTTC
cdr3_aa: CAITAGERETQYF

j_call: TRBJ2-2
d_call: .
clone_size: many
cdr3_length: 16
v_call: TRBV15
cdr3_nt: TGTGCCACCAGCAGAGGACAGTTTGGACGCACCGGGGAGCTGTTTTTT
cdr3_aa: CATSRGQFGRTGELFF

j_call: TRBJ2-1
d_call: .
clone_size: many
cdr3_length: 17
v_call: TRBV9
cdr3_nt: TGTGCCAGCAGCGCTCACCTACGGGGAGACTCCTACAATGAGCAGTTCTTC
cdr3_aa: CASSAHLRGDSYNEQFF

j_call: TRBJ1-1
d_call: .
clone_size: many
cdr3_length: 13
v_call: TRBV12-3/TRBV12-4
cdr3_nt: TGTGCCAGCAGTTACCGCGGGGGGGTTGAAGCTTTCTTT
cdr3_aa: CASSYRGGVEAFF

j_call: TRBJ1-1
d_call: .
clone_size: many
cdr3_length: 15
v_call: TRBV4-1
cdr3_nt: TGCGCCAGCAGCCAAAGAGGGAGAATGAACACTGAAGCTTTCTTT
cdr3_aa: CASSQRGRMNTEAFF

j_call: TRBJ1-1
d_call: .
clone_size: .
cdr3_length: 16
v_call: TRBV2
cdr3_nt: TGTGCCAGCAGTGAAGATTCGCTGCGGTTCAACACTGAAGCTTTCTTT
cdr3_aa: CASSEDSLRFNTEAFF

j_call: TRBJ2-1
d_call: .
clone_size: few
cdr3_length: 14
v_call: TRBV25-1
cdr3_nt: TGTGCCAGCAGTCGTTCGCACGCTAATAATGAGCAGTTCTTC
cdr3_aa: CASSRSHANNEQFF

j_call: TRBJ2-5
d_call: TRBD2
clone_size: .
cdr3_length: 16
v_call: TRBV7-2
cdr3_nt: TGTGCCAGCAGTTATACGGGACTAGAGTACCAAGAGACCCAGTACTTC
cdr3_aa: CASSYTGLEYQETQYF

j_call: TRBJ1-2
d_call: .
clone_size: few
cdr3_length: 13
v_call: TRBV28
cdr3_nt: TGTGCCAGCAGTCCGACACGCAACTATGGCTACACCTTC
cdr3_aa: CASSPTRNYGYTF

j_call: TRBJ2-1
d_call: TRBD1
clone_size: few
cdr3_length: 15
v_call: TRBV6-5
cdr3_nt: TGTGCCAGCAGTTACTCTGGACAGGGTATCCATGAGCAGTTCTTC
cdr3_aa: CASSYSGQGIHEQFF

j_call: TRBJ2-3
d_call: TRBD1
clone_size: many
cdr3_length: 14
v_call: TRBV10-3
cdr3_nt: TGTGCCATCAGTGCGGGACAGGGAATTGATACGCAGTATTTT
cdr3_aa: CAISAGQGIDTQYF

j_call: TRBJ1-1
d_call: TRBD1
clone_size: .
cdr3_length: 13
v_call: TRBV3-1
cdr3_nt: TGTGCCAGCAGCCAAGGGACAGGGGTCGAAGCTTTCTTT
cdr3_aa: CASSQGTGVEAFF

j_call: TRBJ1-2
d_call: .
clone_size: many
cdr3_length: 17
v_call: TRBV7-8
cdr3_nt: TGTGCCAGCAGCTTAAGAAACGGCGACACCTGGTCGTATGGCTACACCTTC
cdr3_aa: CASSLRNGDTWSYGYTF

j_call: TRBJ2-1
d_call: TRBD1
clone_size: many
cdr3_length: 14
v_call: TRBV29-1
cdr3_nt: TGCAGCGTGCGACAGGGATCTCTCTCTCATGAGCAGTTCTTC
cdr3_aa: CSVRQGSLSHEQFF

j_call: TRBJ2-1
d_call: TRBD2
clone_size: .
cdr3_length: 15
v_call: TRBV25-1
cdr3_nt: TGTGCCAGCAGTGAAGTGCGGGGGGGCTCGAATGAGCAGTTCTTC
cdr3_aa: CASSEVRGGSNEQFF

j_call: TRBJ2-1
d_call: TRBD2
clone_size: many
cdr3_length: 15
v_call: TRBV6-1
cdr3_nt: TGTGCCAGCACCCGGACTAGCGGGGAGTACAATGAGCAGTTCTTC
cdr3_aa: CASTRTSGEYNEQFF

j_call: TRBJ2-3
d_call: TRBD2
clone_size: many
cdr3_length: 17
v_call: TRBV10-2
cdr3_nt: TGCGCCAGCAGTGAGACTAGCGGGGGGGCCCGGCGGGATACGCAGTATTTT
cdr3_aa: CASSETSGGARRDTQYF

j_call: TRBJ2-4
d_call: .
clone_size: many
cdr3_length: 13
v_call: TRBV29-1
cdr3_nt: TGCAGCGTTTACCCGGACGGTAAAAACATTCAGTACTTC
cdr3_aa: CSVYPDGKNIQYF

j_call: TRBJ1-1
d_call: .
clone_size: .
cdr3_length: 14
v_call: TRBV19
cdr3_nt: TGTGCCAGTAGTATAGCACTGCGGAACACTGAAGCTTTCTTT
cdr3_aa: CASSIALRNTEAFF

j_call: TRBJ2-1
d_call: TRBD2
clone_size: many
cdr3_length: 15
v_call: TRBV29-1
cdr3_nt: TGCAGCGTTGAAGATCTACTAGCGGCGTACAATGAGCAGTTCTTC
cdr3_aa: CSVEDLLAAYNEQFF

j_call: TRBJ2-1
d_call: .
clone_size: many
cdr3_length: 15
v_call: TRBV10-2
cdr3_nt: TGCGCCAGCAGGGCGCCCTACAGCTCCTACAATGAGCAGTTCTTC
cdr3_aa: CASRAPYSSYNEQFF

j_call: TRBJ2-5
d_call: .
clone_size: .
cdr3_length: 13
v_call: TRBV4-1
cdr3_nt: TGCGCCAGCAGCCAAGTGGACCGAGAGACCCAGTACTTC
cdr3_aa: CASSQVDRETQYF